A selection of T cell receptor beta chains follows, all from one sample in a study of T cell responses to AZD1222 COVID-19 vaccine. Data came from immunoSEQ multiplex PCR; TCRdb stores just in-frame clones and leaves some out. Of over 100,000 clones in the sample, around 87% were seen once. The sequenced sample was peripheral blood, obtained 28 days after the second AZD1222 dose. These receptors were collected from an adult who received the AZD1222 COVID-19 vaccine. The CDR3 runs from the conserved cysteine through the conserved F or W.

CDR3aa: CSVVPSAERQSSYGYTF
v_gene: TRBV29-1
j_gene: TRBJ1-2

CDR3aa: CASSRQATEAFF
v_gene: TRBV2
j_gene: TRBJ1-1

CDR3aa: CASSTRPATEAFF
v_gene: TRBV7-2
j_gene: TRBJ1-1

CDR3aa: CASSNRGLYEQYF
v_gene: TRBV6-5
j_gene: TRBJ2-7

CDR3aa: CASSPPTSFYEQYF
v_gene: TRBV6-6
j_gene: TRBJ2-7

CDR3aa: CASSQDPSLQGKLFF
v_gene: TRBV14
j_gene: TRBJ1-4

CDR3aa: CASSLDTRLAGFNNEQFF
v_gene: TRBV11-3
j_gene: TRBJ2-1

CDR3aa: CASSEQGLGSPLHF
v_gene: TRBV3-1/TRBV3-2
j_gene: TRBJ1-6

CDR3aa: CASSLGTSNTYEQYF
v_gene: TRBV7-7
j_gene: TRBJ2-7

CDR3aa: CASSPTVTETQYF
v_gene: TRBV7-9
j_gene: TRBJ2-5

CDR3aa: CASSEWGVLGEKLFF
v_gene: TRBV18
j_gene: TRBJ1-4

CDR3aa: CASSVGAGGRTGELFF
v_gene: TRBV9
j_gene: TRBJ2-2

CDR3aa: CASSLPGQNYGYTF
v_gene: TRBV3-1/TRBV3-2
j_gene: TRBJ1-2

CDR3aa: CASSQRNRAAAFF
v_gene: TRBV7-8
j_gene: TRBJ1-1

CDR3aa: CASSPSRDGGQPQHF
v_gene: TRBV7-2
j_gene: TRBJ1-5

CDR3aa: CASSQRGLNTEAFF
v_gene: TRBV6-2/TRBV6-3
j_gene: TRBJ1-1

CDR3aa: CSVLIGGSPPSGANVLTF
v_gene: TRBV29-1
j_gene: TRBJ2-6

CDR3aa: CASSYSLADTQYF
v_gene: TRBV6-2/TRBV6-3
j_gene: TRBJ2-3

CDR3aa: CASSQDLPGALNTEAFF
v_gene: TRBV14
j_gene: TRBJ1-1

CDR3aa: CASSFGGEAFF
v_gene: TRBV12-3/TRBV12-4
j_gene: TRBJ1-1

CDR3aa: CASSLEPAGGELFF
v_gene: TRBV5-4
j_gene: TRBJ2-2

CDR3aa: CASSQGVGGAGVGNEQFF
v_gene: TRBV4-3
j_gene: TRBJ2-1

CDR3aa: CAISPGQSTGETQYF
v_gene: TRBV10-3
j_gene: TRBJ2-5

CDR3aa: CASGPRGGTEAFF
v_gene: TRBV6-5
j_gene: TRBJ1-1

CDR3aa: CASSLAGGFPNSPLHF
v_gene: TRBV5-8
j_gene: TRBJ1-6

CDR3aa: CASSPGQGRDPEAFF
v_gene: TRBV27
j_gene: TRBJ1-1

CDR3aa: CASSGAGGTSYNEQFF
v_gene: TRBV7-9
j_gene: TRBJ2-1

CDR3aa: CASSLGLMADTQYF
v_gene: TRBV5-1
j_gene: TRBJ2-3

CDR3aa: CASSSQNRGEKLFF
v_gene: TRBV5-1
j_gene: TRBJ1-4

CDR3aa: CASSLRGSYNEQFF
v_gene: TRBV5-1
j_gene: TRBJ2-1

CDR3aa: CASSLAGTGVSEQYF
v_gene: TRBV5-8
j_gene: TRBJ2-7

CDR3aa: CASSLNSGNTIYF
v_gene: TRBV2
j_gene: TRBJ1-3

CDR3aa: CASSVRTSAPGELFF
v_gene: TRBV7-2
j_gene: TRBJ2-2

CDR3aa: CAWNLRGTEAFF
v_gene: TRBV30
j_gene: TRBJ1-1

CDR3aa: CASGATGGAAEAFF
v_gene: TRBV12-5
j_gene: TRBJ1-1

CDR3aa: CASSPRVAGDNEQFF
v_gene: TRBV5-1
j_gene: TRBJ2-1

CDR3aa: CAWSGDSKWTEAFF
v_gene: TRBV30
j_gene: TRBJ1-1

CDR3aa: CASSGLAGAGLEQFF
v_gene: TRBV27
j_gene: TRBJ2-1

CDR3aa: CASSLGRASGELFF
v_gene: TRBV7-2
j_gene: TRBJ2-2

CDR3aa: CASSQEHLQPQHF
v_gene: TRBV4-3
j_gene: TRBJ1-5

CDR3aa: CASRDGGWEKLFF
v_gene: TRBV5-1
j_gene: TRBJ1-4